Each of the 28 T cell receptor beta chains below was sequenced from the same sample in a study of blood T cells in healthy people across ages. The authors ran a second PCR of 7 to 11 cycles using a sample-barcoded 5' primer and a J-beta primer mix. A single record per CDR3 protein comes from TCRdb applying MiXCR to the 5' RACE reads. The sample gives 700,000 to 800,000 distinct CDR3 sequences, roughly 43% of which show up once; 20% to 25% is in the top ten. Sequencing was done on a sample of blood. The origin of the receptors is a woman aged 55-75 years in good health.

CDR3 in DNA: TGTGCCAGCAGCTCCACTTTAGGGGTTGGGAACAATGAGCAGTTCTTC. Its protein is CASSSTLGVGNNEQFF. V usage is TRBV11-2 and J usage is TRBJ2-1; TRBD1 might be the D (5 bases). The CDR3 contains 16 residues. Germline V CDR1 and CDR2: SGHAT, FQNNGV. V was pared by 4 bases and J by 5 bases, with 18 bases between.

Many counts were recorded for this clonotype. This chain connects TRBV6-2 or TRBV6-3 to TRBJ2-3, with D possibly matching TRBD2 (6 bases). The V and J ends lost 6 bases and 2 bases respectively, with 12 bases between them. CDR3 size: 14 residues. Germline V CDR1 and CDR2: MNHEY, SVGEGT. The CDR3 sequence: CASRGTRTTDTQYF. CDR3 coding DNA: TGTGCCAGCAGAGGGACTCGCACCACAGATACGCAGTATTTT.

This chain connects TRBV3-1 to TRBJ2-7; weak D call: TRBD2 (5 bases). Per germline, CDR1 LGHDT and CDR2 YNNKEL (reference sequence). V was cut by 4 bases and J by 7 bases, with 23 bases left in between. The CDR3 has 16 amino acids. CDR3 sequence (DNA): TGTGCCAGCAGCCCCTGGGGAGCGGCCCTTTACAATGAGCAGTACTTC. It encodes CASSPWGAALYNEQYF.

A remark on this clonotype: A much larger clone differs by one base, so this may be a read error. The conserved final phenylalanine or tryptophan is absent from the CDR3, which likely points to a read error. The V gene is TRBV7-3, the J gene TRBJ2-1, with a tentative D call TRBD2 (6 bases). This CDR3 spans 13 amino acids. Germline-derived CDR1 and CDR2 are SGHTA and FQGTGA. The V end lost 8 bases, the J end lost 0 bases, and 8 bases lay between the germline ends. CDR3 bases: TGTGCCAGCTCAGCGGGCTCCTACAATGAGCAGTTCGTC. It translates to CASSAGSYNEQFV.

The rearrangement links TRBV29-1 to TRBJ2-1, with 11 bases identical to TRBD2. The germline gives CDR1 SQVTM, CDR2 ANQGSEA. Trimming cost V 5 bases and J 7 bases; bases outside gene matches: 10. The CDR3 contains 15 residues. For the CDR3, the DNA is TGCAGCGTTCTTCCTAGCGGGAGGTCAGGGAATGAGCAGTTCTTC. It specifies CSVLPSGRSGNEQFF.

This clonotype turned up a few times. V usage is TRBV7-3 and J usage is TRBJ2-2; TRBD1 matches 7 bases. The V segment lost 7 bases and the J segment 6 bases; nucleotides outside the gene matches: 5. The CDR3 consists of 13 residues. Germline loops: CDR1 SGHTA, CDR2 FQGTGA. CDR3 sequence reads: CASTVQGSGELFF. The CDR3 nucleotides read TGTGCCAGCACCGTACAGGGGTCCGGGGAGCTGTTTTTT.

The chain joins TRBV20-1 to TRBJ2-5; 9 bases fit TRBD2. The CDR3 extends over 16 amino acids. The V gene end was trimmed by 2 bases and the J gene end by 11 bases; junction bases not matched to a gene: 18. In germline, CDR1 is DFQATT, CDR2 SNEGSKA (reference sequence). Here the CDR3 reads CSARKASSGAFNEQYF. The CDR3 DNA sequence: TGCAGTGCTAGAAAGGCGTCTAGCGGGGCCTTCAATGAGCAGTACTTC.

The chain recombines TRBV12-3 or TRBV12-4 with TRBJ2-5; D unclear. This CDR3 spans 14 amino acids. Trimming cost V 2 bases and J 0 bases, with 7 bases left between them. The CDR3 here is CASSLFGNQETQYF. The CDR3 DNA is TGTGCCAGCAGTTTATTTGGGAACCAAGAGACCCAGTACTTC.

A single count supports this clonotype. The chain joins TRBV20-1 to TRBJ2-7, with 11 bases lining up with TRBD1. The junction had 5 bases not matched to a gene; V was cut back by 2 bases and J by 2 bases. Germline lookup yields CDR1 DFQATT and CDR2 SNEGSKA (reference sequence). The CDR3 totals 15 residues. The CDR3 is CSARTGTGGPYEQYF. The CDR3 DNA follows: TGCAGTGCTAGAACCGGGACAGGGGGACCCTACGAGCAGTACTTC.

The chain joins TRBV7-6 to TRBJ2-1; 9 bases match TRBD1. Gene TRBJ2-7 matches the end of the DNA better, so the J call may be wrong. CDR1 and CDR2 (germline): SGHVS, FNYEAQ. This CDR3 is built from 16 residues. Here the CDR3 reads CASSLGGQGYYNEQYF. The CDR3 DNA follows: TGTGCCAGCAGCTTAGGGGGACAGGGTTATTACAATGAGCAGTACTTC.

This clonotype has only a few counts. The rearrangement links TRBV7-9 to TRBJ2-1; no reliable D call. CDR1 and CDR2 (germline): SEHNR, FQNEAQ (reference sequence). The germline V and J ends were trimmed by 5 bases and 6 bases, with 5 bases remaining between them. This CDR3 spans 11 amino acids. The DNA of the CDR3 is TGTGCCAGCAGCCCCGTCAATGAGCAGTTCTTC. This translates into CASSPVNEQFF.

The chain is built from TRBV11-2 and TRBJ2-7, with a tentative D call TRBD1 (5 bases). The CDR3 runs 15 residues. Trimming took off 1 base at V and 2 bases at J, with 12 bases between the two ends. From germline, CDR1 is SGHAT and CDR2 FQNNGV. The DNA for the CDR3 is TGTGCCAGCAGCTTAGGCGGTCAGGGCCCCTACGAGCAGTACTTC. Protein sequence: CASSLGGQGPYEQYF.

The rearrangement joins TRBV5-1 to TRBJ2-1; D is possibly TRBD1 (5 bases). Trimming shortened V by 4 bases and J by 0 bases, and 17 bases separated the two germline ends. CDR1 is SGHRS, CDR2 YFSETQ, per germline. The CDR3 loop spans 17 amino acids. CDR3 DNA: TGCGCCAGCAGCACACCCCAGGGCCGTAGCTCCTACAATGAGCAGTTCTTC. This codes for CASSTPQGRSSYNEQFF. Combining the CDR3 with reference TRBV5-1 and TRBJ2-1 gives the whole variable domain KAGVTQTPRYLIKTRGQQVTLSCSPISGHRSVSWYQQTPGQGLQFLFEYFSETQRNKGNFPGRFSGRQFSNSRSEMNVSTLELGDSALYLCASSTPQGRSSYNEQFFGPGTRLTVL.

The rearrangement links TRBV18 to TRBJ2-2; D is possibly TRBD1 (6 bases). The CDR3 runs 15 residues. Germline V CDR1 and CDR2: KGHSH, LQKENI. Trimming cost V 5 bases and J 6 bases, with 16 bases left between them. DNA of the CDR3: TGTGCCAGCTCATCACAGGGTCAACCGGCCGGGGAGCTGTTTTTT. Translated, it gives CASSSQGQPAGELFF.

At least ten counts were recorded for this clonotype. The genes are TRBV27 and TRBJ2-2; the match to TRBD1 covers 8 bases. The germline V gene encodes CDR1 MNHEY and CDR2 SMNVEV (reference sequence). This CDR3 is 17 amino acids long. The V segment lost 1 base and the J segment 0 bases; nucleotides outside the gene matches: 4. DNA of the CDR3: TGTGCCAGCAGTTTATGGGCGGACAGGGCGAACACCGGGGAGCTGTTTTTT. This codes for CASSLWADRANTGELFF.

The V gene is TRBV20-1, the J gene TRBJ2-7; D is uncertain. Germline values: CDR1 DFQATT, CDR2 SNEGSKA (reference sequence). V was pared by 3 bases and J by 3 bases, with 9 bases between. CDR3 length: 12 residues. This chain's CDR3 is CSASHALYEQYF. The CDR3 DNA follows: TGCAGTGCTAGTCACGCCCTCTACGAGCAGTACTTC.

This clonotype has a count of ten or more. This sequence joins TRBV2 and TRBJ2-1; the D is unclear. Looked up from germline, CDR1 is SNHLY and CDR2 is FYNNEI. V was clipped by 1 base and J by 6 bases, with 1 base between them. This CDR3 spans 11 amino acids. The DNA for the CDR3 is TGTGCCAGCAGTGAAGTCAATGAGCAGTTCTTC. This gives the protein CASSEVNEQFF.

This clonotype occurred a few times. The rearrangement joins TRBV3-1 to TRBJ2-1; no definite D call. Germline loops: CDR1 LGHDT, CDR2 YNNKEL (reference sequence). The ends were cut back, 0 bases at V and 0 bases at J, with 6 bases in the middle. This CDR3 has 15 amino acids. CDR3 DNA sequence: TGTGCCAGCAGCCAAGACTCACTCTCCTACAATGAGCAGTTCTTC. Translated: CASSQDSLSYNEQFF.

This clonotype was detected ten times or more. This chain connects TRBV7-2 to TRBJ2-5; maybe TRBD2 (6 bases). Trimming removed 3 bases at V and 0 bases at J, with 11 bases between. This CDR3 spans 15 amino acids. Germline CDR1 SGHTA, CDR2 FQGNSA. In DNA form, the CDR3 reads TGTGCCAGCAGCTTGGCGGCGGGGTACCAAGAGACCCAGTACTTC. Its translation: CASSLAAGYQETQYF.

This clonotype was detected only a few times. The chain has TRBV3-1 and TRBJ2-7; D is perhaps TRBD2 (5 bases). Trimming removed 0 bases at V and 0 bases at J, with 9 bases between. Germline CDR1 and CDR2: LGHDT and YNNKEL (reference sequence). CDR3 size: 15 residues. The CDR3 DNA sequence: TGTGCCAGCAGCCAAGATCTAGCTTTCTCCTACGAGCAGTACTTC. It translates to CASSQDLAFSYEQYF.

Turning to this clonotype: A much larger clone lies a single base off, so this may be a read error. The gene calls are TRBV20-1 and TRBJ2-7, with 7 bases matching TRBD2. After removal of 3 bases from V and 1 base from J, the junction contained 9 bases not matched to a gene. CDR3 length: 15 amino acids. CDR1 and CDR2 from the germline V gene are DFQATT and SNEGSKA (reference sequence). The CDR3 region has the DNA TGCAGTGCTAGCCCTGCCGCGGGAGCGTCCTACGAGCAGTACTTC. Translating gives CSASPAAGASYEQYF.

With respect to this clonotype: Germline and junction disagree at one end, which may indicate a read error. The chain employs TRBV9 and TRBJ2-1; D is unclear. The better agreement between TRBJ2-7 and the DNA end casts doubt on the J call. CDR1 and CDR2 (germline): SGDLS, YYNGEE. CDR3 length equals 12 residues. The CDR3 nucleotides are TGTGTCAGCAGCCCCCTTCGTTACGAGCAGTACTTC. Protein product: CVSSPLRYEQYF.

This sequence joins TRBV29-1 and TRBJ1-4, with D possibly matching TRBD1 (6 bases). Germline CDR1 reads SQVTM; CDR2 reads ANQGSEA. The CDR3 runs 15 residues. V gave up 3 bases and J gave up 8 bases, with 19 bases separating them. CDR3 region: CSVDPTGTRGEKLFF. The DNA of the CDR3 is TGCAGCGTTGACCCCACCGGGACGAGGGGGGAAAAACTGTTTTTT.

This clonotype was seen many times. The chain carries TRBV19 and TRBJ2-1; the match to TRBD1 covers 11 bases. This CDR3 comprises 16 residues. The ends lost 7 bases at V and 2 bases at J; junction bases unmatched: 7. In germline, CDR1 is LNHDA, CDR2 SQIVND (reference sequence). CDR3 loop: CASTHRDRGTYNEQFF. For the CDR3, the DNA is TGTGCCAGTACCCACCGGGACAGGGGGACCTACAATGAGCAGTTCTTC.

This chain links TRBV29-1 with TRBJ2-1; 8 nucleotides line up with TRBD2. The J call may be mistaken, given a closer DNA end match to TRBJ2-7. This CDR3 comprises 12 residues. Germline V gene lookup returns CDR1 SQVTM and CDR2 ANQGSEA. The DNA for the CDR3 is TGCAGCGTTCCGGGACTAGTCAATGAGCAGTACTTC. This codes for CSVPGLVNEQYF.

With regard to this clonotype: One base away lies a much larger clone, so this may be a sequencing read error. The rearrangement joins TRBV20-1 to TRBJ2-6; TRBD1 agrees at 9 bases. The CDR3 consists of 15 residues. V trimming: 6 bases; J trimming: 2 bases; junction bases outside the gene matches: 5. The V gene's germline CDR1 is DFQATT and CDR2 SNEGSKA (reference sequence). CDR3 protein: CSATGGAPGANVLTF. In DNA, the CDR3 is TGCAGTGCCACAGGGGGCGCCCCTGGGGCCAACGTCCTGACTTTC.

This clonotype was observed at least ten times. CDR3 protein: CASTSGTWNEQFF. As DNA, the CDR3 is TGTGCCAGCACTAGCGGGACTTGGAATGAGCAGTTCTTC. The chain combines TRBV12-3 or TRBV12-4 with TRBJ2-1; the match to TRBD2 covers 9 bases. J lost 7 bases, V lost 7 bases, and 5 bases had no gene match. The CDR3 runs to 13 residues.

This clonotype was seen a single time. The chain employs TRBV20-1 and TRBJ2-7; 9 bases line up with TRBD2. Germline V gives CDR1 DFQATT, CDR2 SNEGSKA (reference sequence). This CDR3 comprises 14 residues. After removal of 6 bases from V and 1 base from J, the junction contained 7 bases not matched to a gene. The CDR3 reads CSAPLAGLSYEQYF. In DNA, the CDR3 is TGCAGTGCCCCCCTAGCGGGATTATCCTACGAGCAGTACTTC.